One and the same sample provided the 20 T cell receptor beta chains below, sequenced in a study of blood T cells in healthy people across ages. Then a second PCR, running roughly 7 to 11 cycles, was carried out with a sample-barcoded 5' primer and a J-beta primer mix. TCRdb called the 5' RACE reads again in MiXCR, with one record for every CDR3 protein. This repertoire shows a few hundred thousand distinct CDR3 sequences, 27% found once; its top ten account for 18%. Material: blood. Receptor source: a woman aged 70-85 years in good health.

This clonotype was seen only a few times. This rearrangement joins TRBV5-1 to TRBJ2-5; tentatively, D is TRBD1 or TRBD2 (5 bases each). The last part of the DNA fits TRBJ2-1 better; the J call may be wrong. From germline, CDR1 is SGHRS and CDR2 YFSETQ. This CDR3 contains 14 residues. Here the CDR3 reads CASSLGDRWNEQFF. The CDR3 DNA sequence: TGCGCCAGCAGCTTGGGGGACCGTTGGAATGAGCAGTTCTTC.

This chain connects TRBV6-6 to TRBJ2-7; D is unresolved. V shed 4 bases and J shed 0 bases, with 10 bases lying between them. The CDR3 loop spans 14 amino acids. Germline V gene data show CDR1 as MNHNY and CDR2 as SVGAGI (reference sequence). The CDR3 sequence: CASSSRQSSYEQYF. CDR3 in DNA: TGTGCCAGCAGTTCTCGGCAAAGCTCCTACGAGCAGTACTTC.

This clonotype has just one count. The gene calls are TRBV6-1 and TRBJ1-4, with no clear D. The CDR3 contains 13 residues. V lost 1 base, J lost 8 bases, and 8 bases lay in between. Per the germline V gene, CDR1 is MNHNS and CDR2 is SASEGT. The CDR3 region has the DNA TGTGCCAGCAGTGAAGTCCGAAACGAAAAACTGTTTTTT. It yields the protein CASSEVRNEKLFF.

The V call is TRBV20-1, the J call TRBJ1-3; tentatively, D is TRBD1 (5 bases). There are 14 residues in the CDR3. The V gene lost 6 bases and the J gene lost 0 bases, with 12 bases spanning the gap. The germline CDR1 and CDR2 sequences are DFQATT and SNEGSKA (reference sequence). CDR3 coding DNA: TGCAGTGCAAAAGACAGTCGCTCTGGAAACACCATATATTTT. This sequence encodes CSAKDSRSGNTIYF.

This clonotype was seen a single time. The chain links TRBV12-3 or TRBV12-4 to TRBJ2-7, with D maybe TRBD2 (5 bases). The CDR3 runs 14 residues. V dropped 3 bases and J dropped 3 bases, with 12 bases sitting between them. CDR3 DNA sequence: TGTGCCAGCAGTTTCGGGGTGCCTCTCTACGAGCAGTACTTC. Translation gives CASSFGVPLYEQYF.

Note on this clonotype: One junction end disagrees with the germline gene, perhaps due to a read error. This chain joins TRBV5-1 and TRBJ2-1; TRBD2 aligns across 15 bases. Germline V lookup: CDR1 SGHRS, CDR2 YFSETQ. The CDR3 is 16 residues long. The CDR3 sequence: CASSTGLAGGLGEQLF. Here the CDR3 DNA reads TGCGCCAGCAGCACTGGACTAGCGGGGGGGCTGGGCGAGCAGCTCTTC.

This clonotype was picked up a small number of times. V is TRBV30 and J is TRBJ2-2; no reliable D call. The CDR3 sequence is 14 residues long. Germline CDR1 reads GTSNPN; CDR2 reads SVGIG (reference sequence). V was pared by 4 bases and J by 2 bases, with 11 bases between. The CDR3 DNA is TGTGCCTGGATCTCAGGACCTAACACCGGGGAGCTGTTTTTT. Protein sequence: CAWISGPNTGELFF.

This chain joins TRBV20-1 and TRBJ1-5; D remains ambiguous. The CDR3 has 14 amino acids. Germline V gene data show CDR1 as DFQATT and CDR2 as SNEGSKA (reference sequence). The V and J ends lost 3 bases and 0 bases respectively, with 9 bases between them. CDR3 sequence: CSASQGNSNQPQHF. The CDR3 DNA is TGCAGTGCTAGTCAAGGTAATAGCAATCAGCCCCAGCATTTT.

This clonotype was observed a handful of times. V gene TRBV7-9 combines with J gene TRBJ1-1, with TRBD1 identical over 8 bases. CDR3 length: 14 amino acids. Looked up from germline, CDR1 is SEHNR and CDR2 is FQNEAQ (reference sequence). V was clipped by 4 bases and J by 6 bases; unmatched bases: 7. The CDR3 is CASSSRDRSSEAFF. CDR3 coding DNA: TGTGCCAGCAGCTCCCGGGACAGGAGTTCTGAAGCTTTCTTT.

This clonotype was counted a few times. The chain joins TRBV7-2 to TRBJ2-1, with TRBD2 matching 7 bases. Germline lookup yields CDR1 SGHTA and CDR2 FQGNSA. The trim removed 3 bases at V and 2 bases at J, leaving 4 bases unmatched. This CDR3 comprises 15 residues. In nucleotides, the CDR3 is TGTGCCAGCAGCTTCGAAGCGGGGACCTACAATGAGCAGTTCTTC. Translating it yields CASSFEAGTYNEQFF.

This clonotype was counted between two and nine times. The V gene is TRBV9, the J gene TRBJ2-1; 7 nucleotides align to TRBD2. The CDR3 totals 17 residues. CDR1 SGDLS and CDR2 YYNGEE come from the germline V gene. The junction had 10 bases not matched to a gene; V was cut back by 4 bases and J by 0 bases. CDR3 amino acids: CASSRLAAANSYNEQFF. In DNA, the CDR3 is TGTGCCAGCAGCAGGCTAGCGGCGGCCAACTCCTACAATGAGCAGTTCTTC.

The chain couples TRBV11-1 to TRBJ1-1; D is uncertain. This CDR3 has 14 residues. Germline V gene lookup returns CDR1 SGHAT and CDR2 FQDESV (reference sequence). V lost 5 bases to trimming and J lost 3 bases, with 13 bases between them. CDR3 coding DNA: TGTGCCAGCAGCCCGGACCCGCGGGACACTGAAGCTTTCTTT. Residues: CASSPDPRDTEAFF.

As DNA, the CDR3 is TGCAGTGCTCCGGGGGGCGTGAGCTCTGGGGCCAACGTCCTGACTTTC. Translation gives CSAPGGVSSGANVLTF. The chain links TRBV20-1 to TRBJ2-6; perhaps TRBD2 as D (7 bases). The CDR3 has 16 residues. Between the trimmed V and J ends, which lost 5 bases and 0 bases, there was a span of 14 bases. Germline assignment: CDR1 DFQATT and CDR2 SNEGSKA (reference sequence).

The CDR3 sequence is CASSFGGTYYEQYF. The CDR3 DNA reads TGTGCCAGCAGCTTTGGTGGCACCTACTACGAGCAGTACTTC. V is TRBV7-9 and J is TRBJ2-5; D unresolved. The last part of the DNA fits TRBJ2-7 better; the J call may be wrong. The germline V gene has CDR1 SEHNR and CDR2 FQNEAQ (reference sequence). The CDR3 sequence is 14 residues long.

The chain has TRBV5-1 and TRBJ2-3, with no clear D. This CDR3 region has 14 residues. Trimming cost V 4 bases and J 4 bases, with 13 bases left between them. Germline values: CDR1 SGHRS, CDR2 YFSETQ. The CDR3, as DNA: TGCGCCAGCAGCGTAGGGATTTCGGCAGATACGCAGTATTTT. Translated: CASSVGISADTQYF.

About this clonotype: This may arise from a read error, as a much more abundant clone is one base away. V gene TRBV7-9 combines with J gene TRBJ2-5; D might be TRBD1 or TRBD2, each matching 6 bases. The closer fit of TRBJ2-1 to the DNA end suggests the J call may be wrong. The germline gives CDR1 SEHNR, CDR2 FQNEAQ (reference sequence). The CDR3 runs 14 residues. The CDR3 spells CASSLWRGGNEQFF. Written as DNA, the CDR3 is TGTGCCAGCAGCCTCTGGAGAGGGGGGAATGAGCAGTTCTTC.

This clonotype was recorded a few times. As DNA, the CDR3 is TGTGCCAGCAGCTTAGCCCTAGTATCTCAGAAAGTCAATGAGCAGTTCTTC. Its translation: CASSLALVSQKVNEQFF. The V gene is TRBV7-2, the J gene TRBJ2-1; no reliable D call. Trimming pared 0 bases from V and 6 bases from J, leaving 18 bases between. The CDR3 runs 17 residues. The germline CDR1 and CDR2 sequences are SGHTA and FQGNSA.

CDR3 amino acids: CASSLSGSSETQYF. The CDR3 coding sequence is TGTGCCAGCAGCTTATCAGGAAGTTCGGAGACCCAGTACTTC. J is TRBJ2-5 and V is TRBV5-5; D unclear. Looked up from germline, CDR1 is SGHKS and CDR2 is YYEKEE (reference sequence). This CDR3 is built from 14 residues. V lost 2 bases, J lost 5 bases, and 13 bases lay in between.

This sequence joins TRBV5-5 and TRBJ1-2; D remains ambiguous. The germline V gene encodes CDR1 SGHKS and CDR2 YYEKEE (reference sequence). This CDR3 is built from 13 residues. Trimming pared 1 base from V and 7 bases from J, leaving 11 bases between. Here the CDR3 DNA reads TGTGCCAGCAGCTTGTTGGTAGGGAGTGGCTACACCTTC. Protein product: CASSLLVGSGYTF. The full variable domain, in which reference TRBV5-5 and TRBJ1-2 provide the parts outside the CDR3, is DAGVTQSPTHLIKTRGQQVTLRCSPISGHKSVSWYQQVLGQGPQFIFQYYEKEERGRGNFPDRFSARQFPNYSSELNVNALLLGDSALYLCASSLLVGSGYTFGSGTRLTVV.

V is TRBV20-1 and J is TRBJ2-7; TRBD1 agrees at 9 bases. The germline gives CDR1 DFQATT, CDR2 SNEGSKA (reference sequence). CDR3 length: 14 residues. V lost 3 bases and J lost 5; bases outside the gene matches: 8. Written as DNA, the CDR3 is TGCAGTGCTAGGAACCCGGGACAGGGCGACGAGCAGTACTTC. This gives the protein CSARNPGQGDEQYF.